The 7 T cell receptor beta chains below were found in one sample sequenced in a study of T-cell memory formation after mild COVID-19. MiXCR, run by TCRdb on the 5' RACE reads, gives a single entry per CDR3 protein. Of 350,000 to 400,000 distinct CDR3 sequences listed, 20% to 25% are singletons. The sample was PBMCs or a T cell subset sorted from them (not recorded which). The receptor set was obtained from an adult woman who had mild COVID-19 (a few samples of this study predate the infection). Cell type and time point are not known.

This chain uses TRBV12-3 or TRBV12-4 with TRBJ2-7; 9 positions agree with TRBD2. CDR3 length: 14 amino acids. V lost 5 bases to trimming and J lost 5 bases; unmatched junction nucleotides: 7. CDR3 sequence (DNA): TGTGCCAGCAGTCGGACTAGCGAGGTAAACGAGCAGTACTTC. Protein sequence: CASSRTSEVNEQYF.

J is TRBJ1-4 and V is TRBV6-1; tentative D call: TRBD1 (5 bases). The germline CDR1 and CDR2 sequences are MNHNS and SASEGT. The CDR3 is made up of 18 amino acids. Trimming took off 0 bases at V and 5 bases at J, with 19 bases between the two ends. CDR3 in DNA: TGTGCCAGCAGTGAAGCGCTTCCGAGGCAGGGTGGAAATGAAAAACTGTTTTTT. Translation: CASSEALPRQGGNEKLFF.

This clonotype was found a few times. This chain links TRBV6-6 with TRBJ2-3, with 9 bases fitting TRBD2. The germline V gene encodes CDR1 MNHNY and CDR2 SVGAGI (reference sequence). The trim removed 0 bases at V and 4 bases at J, leaving 5 bases unmatched. The CDR3 sequence is 16 residues long. In DNA form, the CDR3 reads TGTGCCAGCAGTTACTCGGGTAGCGGGGGTGCAGATACGCAGTATTTT. Its protein product is CASSYSGSGGADTQYF.

The chain combines TRBV7-9 with TRBJ2-5; 11 positions match TRBD2. Germline CDR1 SEHNR, CDR2 FQNEAQ (reference sequence). After removal of 11 bases from V and 0 bases from J, the junction contained 17 bases not matched to a gene. CDR3 length: 18 residues. In DNA form, the CDR3 reads TGTGCCGTACACCGTCGGTGGGCACTAGCGGGGGACCAAGAGACCCAGTACTTC. Residues: CAVHRRWALAGDQETQYF.

This clonotype was seen just once. The rearrangement uses TRBV20-1 and TRBJ2-3, with 11 bases lining up with TRBD2. The CDR3 totals 15 residues. Per germline, CDR1 DFQATT and CDR2 SNEGSKA (reference sequence). V lost 0 bases to trimming and J lost 4 bases; unmatched junction nucleotides: 3. The CDR3 is CSARDLAGGSDTQYF. DNA of the CDR3: TGCAGTGCTAGAGACCTAGCGGGGGGCTCAGATACGCAGTATTTT.

V and J are TRBV6-2 or TRBV6-3 and TRBJ2-1; 8 bases fit TRBD1. Germline V gene data show CDR1 as MNHEY and CDR2 as SVGEGT. The V gene end was trimmed by 2 bases and the J gene end by 7 bases; junction bases not matched to a gene: 4. This CDR3 comprises 14 residues. Here the CDR3 reads CASSYMDRANEQFF. The DNA for the CDR3 is TGTGCCAGCAGTTACATGGACAGGGCTAATGAGCAGTTCTTC.

The V and J genes are TRBV10-3 and TRBJ1-6, with TRBD1 as a possible D gene (6 bases). Deletions cut 5 bases from V and 8 bases from J, with 10 bases between. This CDR3 region has 13 residues. The germline CDR1 and CDR2 sequences are ENHRY and SYGVKD. In DNA, the CDR3 is TGTGCCATCAGTAGGGACACCTATTCACCCCTCCACTTT. Amino acids: CAISRDTYSPLHF.